The 2 T cell receptor beta chains presented below share a single source sample, sequenced in a study of long-term antiretroviral therapy in people with HIV. The immunoSEQ assay was v3.0, run at survey level. Profiling relied on immunoSEQ multiplex PCR, and the TCRdb table lists in-frame clones only, not all of them. The table shows some 25,000 clones, with around 85% occurring only once. Sequencing was performed on unsorted PBMCs, taken 0.7 years before starting antiretroviral therapy. Receptors originate from a man aged 30 to 39 with HIV.

The J gene is TRBJ2-1, the V gene TRBV4-1; 15 bases map to TRBD2. Germline CDR1 reads MGHRA; CDR2 reads YSYEKL. The CDR3 contains 20 residues. Trimming cost V 4 bases and J 0 bases; bases outside gene matches: 10. CDR3 loop: CASSPAAGLAGGVSYNEQFF. CDR3 DNA sequence: TGCGCCAGCAGCCCGGCCGCGGGACTAGCGGGAGGTGTCTCCTACAATGAGCAGTTCTTC.

This clone is a singleton in its sample. The chain has TRBV5-4 and TRBJ2-3; D perhaps matches TRBD2 (6 bases). The CDR3 spans 14 residues. CDR1 and CDR2 (germline): SGHNT, YYREEE (reference sequence). The V gene lost 1 base and the J gene lost 2 bases, with 8 bases spanning the gap. This CDR3 is CASSLTSNTDTQYF. The CDR3 DNA reads as TGTGCCAGCAGCTTGACTAGCAACACAGATACGCAGTATTTT.